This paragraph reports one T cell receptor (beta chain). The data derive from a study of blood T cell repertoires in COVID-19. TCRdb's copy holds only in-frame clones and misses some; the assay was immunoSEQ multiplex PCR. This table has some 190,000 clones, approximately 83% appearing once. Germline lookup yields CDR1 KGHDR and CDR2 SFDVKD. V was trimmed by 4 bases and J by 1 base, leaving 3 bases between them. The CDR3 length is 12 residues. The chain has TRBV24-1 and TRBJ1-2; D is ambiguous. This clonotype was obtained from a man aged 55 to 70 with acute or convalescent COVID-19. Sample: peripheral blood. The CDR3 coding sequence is TGTGCCACCAGTGACGGTAACTATGGCTACACCTTC. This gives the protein CATSDGNYGYTF.